These 26 T cell receptor beta chains share one sample of origin, sequenced in a study of T cells in Graves' hyperthyroidism and ophthalmopathy (dated by TCRdb to between 2018 and 2021). The library was built by means of multiplex PCR. Sequencer: Illumina HiSeq 2000. The TCR beta CDR3 regions were amplified from the RNA transcripts. A first-round RT-PCR of the TCR CDR3 used the HTBI primer set with the Qiagen OneStep RT-PCR kit. TCRdb reworked the public reads: Q25 trimming with fastp, MiXCR clone assembly, productive beta chains retained. Duplicate CDR3 protein sequences are folded into a single record with the most common DNA and genes. The sample data list 340,000 or so distinct CDR3 sequences, and approximately 18% of these were observed just once. The ten largest make up around 50% of the sample. Source material: blood. The receptors come from a woman in her fifties or sixties with Graves' hyperthyroidism.

This clonotype was picked up a small number of times. The V call is TRBV4-2, the J call TRBJ2-7; D perhaps matches TRBD2 (5 bases). V was pared by 1 base and J by 2 bases, with 15 bases between. Germline-derived CDR1 and CDR2 are LGHNA and YNFKEQ. CDR3 length equals 16 residues. In nucleotides, the CDR3 is TGTGCCAGCAGCCAAGCCCAAGCGGAGGCCCCCTACGAGCAGTACTTC. Translating it yields CASSQAQAEAPYEQYF.

This sequence joins TRBV29-1 and TRBJ2-3, with TRBD1 identical over 8 bases. CDR3 length equals 15 residues. V lost 7 bases, J lost 0 bases, and 9 bases stayed unmatched. Germline loops: CDR1 SQVTM, CDR2 ANQGSEA. CDR3 protein: CSAGDRDRSTDTQYF. The CDR3 DNA sequence: TGCAGCGCAGGGGACCGGGACAGGAGCACAGATACGCAGTATTTT.

This clonotype has at least ten counts. The J gene is TRBJ1-2, the V gene TRBV5-4; no reliable D call. Germline CDR1 SGHNT, CDR2 YYREEE (reference sequence). V lost 2 bases, J lost 1 base, and 6 bases lay in between. CDR3 length: 13 amino acids. The CDR3 here is CASSFSSNYGYTF. Written as DNA, the CDR3 is TGTGCCAGCAGCTTTTCAAGTAACTATGGCTACACCTTC.

This clonotype was seen more than once but under ten times. This chain uses TRBV15 with TRBJ2-3, with TRBD2 as a possible D gene (5 bases). In germline, CDR1 is LNHNV, CDR2 YYDKDF (reference sequence). The CDR3 length is 15 residues. V was shortened by 0 bases and J by 6 bases, with 13 bases between the two germline ends. The CDR3: CATSRDLGNPDTQYF. CDR3 nucleotide sequence: TGTGCCACCAGCAGAGATCTCGGGAATCCCGATACGCAGTATTTT.

The chain links TRBV3-1 to TRBJ1-2, with D possibly TRBD1 on 6 matching bases. With 1 base removed from V and 8 bases from J, the gap between germline ends came to 8 bases. The CDR3 is 12 residues long. Per the germline V gene, CDR1 is LGHDT and CDR2 is YNNKEL (reference sequence). CDR3 sequence reads: CASSQAGVGYTF. The CDR3 nucleotides are TGTGCCAGCAGCCAAGCAGGGGTGGGCTACACCTTC.

The chain combines TRBV2 with TRBJ1-6, with D unclear. The CDR3 is made up of 14 amino acids. V gave up 2 bases and J gave up 4 bases, with 6 bases separating them. Germline assignment: CDR1 SNHLY and CDR2 FYNNEI. In nucleotides, the CDR3 is TGTGCCAGCAGTGAACAGTCTTATAATTCACCCCTCCACTTT. It codes for CASSEQSYNSPLHF.

This clonotype was seen a few times. The V and J genes are TRBV2 and TRBJ2-2; the D gene is possibly TRBD2 (6 bases). Trimming removed 5 bases from V and 7 bases from J, with 14 bases in between. The CDR3 totals 14 residues. The germline CDR1 and CDR2 sequences are SNHLY and FYNNEI. CDR3 nucleotide sequence: TGTGCCAGCAGTCGCCGGGAGACTGGCGGGGAGCTGTTTTTT. Its protein product is CASSRRETGGELFF.

This clonotype was counted between two and nine times. The chain uses TRBV4-1 and TRBJ2-5, with 7 bases that match TRBD2. Germline CDR1 MGHRA, CDR2 YSYEKL. The J segment lost 1 base and the V segment lost 4 bases, leaving 6 bases of the junction unmatched. This CDR3 has 15 amino acids. CDR3 DNA: TGCGCCAGCAGCCCGAGCACTAGCGCCCAAGAGACCCAGTACTTC. Protein: CASSPSTSAQETQYF.

A remark on this clonotype: A much larger clone sits a single nucleotide away, making a read error possible. This chain joins TRBV2 and TRBJ1-2, with TRBD1 as a possible D gene (6 bases). V was cut by 7 bases and J by 3 bases, with 12 bases left in between. The CDR3 is made up of 13 amino acids. Germline CDR1 and CDR2: SNHLY and FYNNEI. The chain's CDR3 is CASKGGLDYGYTF. CDR3 sequence (DNA): TGTGCCAGCAAAGGGGGTCTTGACTATGGCTACACCTTC.

This clonotype has just a few counts. The CDR3 DNA reads as TGTGCCAGCAGCGTTGGCGAAGAGCAGTTCTTC. Its translation is CASSVGEEQFF. V and J are TRBV9 and TRBJ2-1, with D unresolved. This CDR3 has 11 amino acids. V was shortened by 2 bases and J by 10 bases, with 7 bases between the two germline ends. Germline V lookup: CDR1 SGDLS, CDR2 YYNGEE.

This clonotype was seen a few times. V gene TRBV9 combines with J gene TRBJ2-5, with 7 bases aligning to TRBD1. This CDR3 has 14 amino acids. Germline V CDR1 and CDR2: SGDLS, YYNGEE. The junction had 7 bases not matched to a gene; V was cut back by 3 bases and J by 5 bases. Here the CDR3 DNA reads TGTGCCAGCAGCGGGGCAGGGGGTCAGGAGACCCAGTACTTC. Translated: CASSGAGGQETQYF.

This clonotype has at least ten counts. The chain uses TRBV12-3 or TRBV12-4 and TRBJ2-1; D is possibly TRBD2 (6 bases). The CDR3 contains 17 residues. The V end lost 2 bases, the J end lost 8 bases, and 22 bases lay between the germline ends. The CDR3, as DNA: TGTGCCAGCAGTTTAAGTACGCGGGGACGCAGCCGCGATGAGCAGTTCTTC. It yields the protein CASSLSTRGRSRDEQFF.

The rearrangement joins TRBV11-1 to TRBJ2-1; 12 bases are shared with TRBD1. V shed 7 bases, J shed 0 bases, and the junction held 7 bases outside the gene matches. The CDR3 length is 17 residues. Germline V lookup: CDR1 SGHAT, CDR2 FQDESV (reference sequence). CDR3 protein: CASTLGTGGFSYNEQFF. In DNA form, the CDR3 reads TGTGCCAGCACCCTTGGGACAGGGGGCTTCTCCTACAATGAGCAGTTCTTC.

This clonotype appeared many times. The chain carries TRBV6-2 or TRBV6-3 and TRBJ2-1; D unresolved. Per germline, CDR1 MNHEY and CDR2 SVGEGT. The V and J ends lost 5 bases and 8 bases respectively, with 13 bases between them. CDR3 length: 13 amino acids. In nucleotides, the CDR3 is TGTGCCAGCAGTCAGCCCTTAAAGGATGAGCAGTTCTTC. Its protein is CASSQPLKDEQFF.

The chain is built from TRBV2 and TRBJ2-5, with D maybe TRBD2 (5 bases). With 7 bases removed from V and 0 bases from J, the gap between germline ends came to 12 bases. Germline CDR1 SNHLY, CDR2 FYNNEI. This CDR3 is 14 amino acids long. The CDR3 is CASNGRGYQETQYF. The CDR3, as DNA: TGTGCCAGCAATGGTCGGGGTTACCAAGAGACCCAGTACTTC. Full variable domain (rest looked up from reference TRBV2 and TRBJ2-5): EPEVTQTPSHQVTQMGQEVILRCVPISNHLYFYWYRQILGQKVEFLVSFYNNEISEKSEIFDDQFSVERPDGSNFTLKIRSTKLEDSAMYFCASNGRGYQETQYFGPGTRLLVL.

The chain joins TRBV20-1 to TRBJ2-1; TRBD2 might be the D (5 bases). The germline CDR1 and CDR2 sequences are DFQATT and SNEGSKA (reference sequence). The CDR3 has 16 residues. V shed 5 bases and J shed 0 bases, with 17 bases lying between them. CDR3 protein: CSAPTPGLSSYNEQFF. The CDR3 DNA reads as TGCAGTGCTCCCACCCCCGGACTCAGCTCCTACAATGAGCAGTTCTTC.

In this sample, this clonotype turned up many times. The chain has TRBV6-1 and TRBJ1-1; maybe TRBD1 (6 bases). CDR3 length equals 16 residues. The V end was cut by 4 bases, the J end by 1 base, with 16 bases between. CDR1 and CDR2 (germline): MNHNS, SASEGT. The CDR3 DNA reads as TGTGCCAGCAGTGGGCCCCTCGGGGGCGGGAACACTGAAGCTTTCTTT. This gives the protein CASSGPLGGGNTEAFF.

This clonotype was detected a few times. The V gene is TRBV30, the J gene TRBJ2-1, with a weak D call TRBD2 (5 bases). Trimming pared 0 bases from V and 7 bases from J, leaving 19 bases between. The CDR3 runs 16 residues. CDR1 GTSNPN and CDR2 SVGIG come from the germline V gene (reference sequence). CDR3 protein: CAWSVRGPAAGNEQFF. CDR3 nucleotide sequence: TGTGCCTGGAGTGTGAGAGGGCCGGCCGCCGGGAATGAGCAGTTCTTC.

This clonotype showed up just a few times. The V and J genes are TRBV7-8 and TRBJ2-6, with D perhaps being TRBD1 or TRBD2 (5 bases each). The germline V gene encodes CDR1 SGHVS and CDR2 FQNEAQ. Trimming cost V 3 bases and J 4 bases, with 10 bases left between them. This CDR3 has 15 amino acids. The DNA of the CDR3 is TGTGCCAGCAGCTTCGGGGCGTCCGGGGCCAACGTCCTGACTTTC. Translated: CASSFGASGANVLTF.

The chain has TRBV7-2 and TRBJ1-2; D unresolved. The CDR3 spans 13 residues. CDR1 and CDR2 (germline): SGHTA, FQGNSA. V shed 3 bases and J shed 2 bases, with 7 bases lying between them. The CDR3 DNA follows: TGTGCCAGCAGCTTTGGGGTCAACTATGGCTACACCTTC. Residues: CASSFGVNYGYTF.

The V and J genes are TRBV7-8 and TRBJ2-5, with 11 bases aligning to TRBD2. The CDR3 sequence is 15 residues long. Germline trimming cut 4 bases from V and 5 bases from J; bases unmatched to any gene: 6. Germline assignment: CDR1 SGHVS and CDR2 FQNEAQ. This CDR3 reads CASSWASGGRETQYF. CDR3 nucleotide sequence: TGTGCCAGCAGCTGGGCTAGCGGGGGGAGGGAGACCCAGTACTTC.

This clonotype was detected only a few times. This rearrangement joins TRBV7-9 to TRBJ2-3, with TRBD2 matching 10 bases. Losses at the gene ends were 4 bases for V and 7 bases for J; bases not matched to a gene: 17. The CDR3 contains 18 residues. Per the germline V gene, CDR1 is SEHNR and CDR2 is FQNEAQ (reference sequence). CDR3 sequence: CASSSKGRLSGGAHTQYF. In nucleotides, the CDR3 is TGTGCCAGCAGCTCTAAAGGGAGACTAAGCGGGGGGGCCCATACGCAGTATTTT. Using reference TRBV7-9 and TRBJ2-3 for the parts outside the CDR3, the full variable domain is DTGVSQNPRHKITKRGQNVTFRCDPISEHNRLYWYRQTLGQGPEFLTYFQNEAQLEKSRLLSDRFSAERPKGSFSTLEIQRTEQGDSAMYLCASSSKGRLSGGAHTQYFGPGTRLTVL.

This clonotype was seen a handful of times. The chain recombines TRBV7-9 with TRBJ2-7; D gene unclear. CDR1 is SEHNR, CDR2 FQNEAQ, per germline (reference sequence). CDR3 size: 12 residues. The V end was cut by 3 bases, the J end by 3 bases, with 6 bases between. The DNA of the CDR3 is TGTGCCAGCAGCTTGCAAGACTACGAGCAGTACGTC. Amino acid sequence: CASSLQDYEQYV.

As for this clonotype: A single base separates this from a much larger clone, so it may be a read error. The chain employs TRBV28 and TRBJ2-7, with TRBD2 as a possible D gene (6 bases). V was trimmed by 4 bases and J by 5 bases, leaving 15 bases between them. This CDR3 comprises 14 residues. Germline V gives CDR1 MDHEN, CDR2 SYDVKM. The CDR3 bases are TGTGCCAGCAGTTCGGGCGGGATGCCTCACGAGCAGTACTTC. Its translation is CASSSGGMPHEQYF.

This clonotype was recorded a few times. This chain links TRBV6-1 with TRBJ1-5, with D uncertain. The germline V gene encodes CDR1 MNHNS and CDR2 SASEGT. V lost 4 bases to trimming and J lost 4 bases, with 11 bases between them. This CDR3 contains 14 residues. The CDR3 spells CASSVGSWNQPQHF. The CDR3 DNA sequence: TGTGCCAGCAGTGTGGGTTCCTGGAATCAGCCCCAGCATTTT.

The table lists this clonotype with many counts. This chain links TRBV11-3 with TRBJ2-1, with D perhaps matching TRBD1 (7 bases). Trimming cost V 5 bases and J 5 bases, with 19 bases left between them. Germline CDR1 is SGHNT and CDR2 is YENEEA. The CDR3 consists of 16 residues. The CDR3 sequence is CASSPRGGDRDNEQFF. The CDR3 DNA sequence: TGTGCCAGCAGCCCCCGGGGAGGCGACAGGGACAATGAGCAGTTCTTC.